This T cell receptor (beta chain) was identified during a study of cytotoxic CD8 clonotypes in ibrutinib-treated CLL. Study context: After a median of around 70 months, roughly 15 patients stayed remitted and some twelve progressed; responses had been partial in some 24 and complete in 2. Once treatment had gone on for a median of about twelve months, range 6 to 36, response samples were drawn.

Germline CDR1 SGDLS, CDR2 YYNGEE. V lost 4 bases, J lost 3 bases, and 14 bases lay in between. The CDR3 is 14 residues long. Study results and caveats: While tracking circulating CD8+ T-cell counts, baseline clonality exceeded that of age-matched healthy donors.

The repertoire was sequenced with immunoSEQ multiplex PCR; TCRdb's copy has only in-frame clones and lacks some. Here the sample spans under 9,500 clones, 60% to 75% being singletons. To note about this clone: What it binds is not known.

This TCR was recovered from a human donor with chronic lymphocytic leukemia. The starting material was PBMCs, obtained before ibrutinib treatment. This sequence joins TRBV9 and TRBJ2-7; weak D call: TRBD2 (7 bases). The CDR3 loop reads CASSIAGRGYEQYF. The CDR3 bases are TGTGCCAGCAGCATAGCGGGCAGGGGCTACGAGCAGTACTTC.